This T cell receptor beta chain was recovered during a study of graft-versus-host responses after intestinal transplantation. Study-wide context: Among the recipients, all got anti-thymocyte globulin induction and then tacrolimus and steroids for approximately 3 years.

Broader study findings: GvH clones were found in recipient marrow; some appeared first in ileum or blood. Maximum circulating GvH clone levels tracked with early post-transplant HvG decreases. Allografts of one patient group, those with graft-donor T cell macrochimerism, had high graft-versus-host to host-versus-graft clonal ratios.

Germline V gene lookup returns CDR1 SGHNT and CDR2 YYREEE (reference sequence). Trimming took 0 bases from V and 8 from J; bases not matched to a gene: 16. CDR3 length: 18 residues. The repertoire was sequenced with immunoSEQ multiplex PCR; TCRdb's copy has only in-frame clones and lacks some. This table has tens of thousands of clones, approximately 95% appearing once. Worth noting for this clone: Antigen unknown.

The specimen comprised unstimulated CD8+ T cells sorted from spleen or lymph node cells, sampled before transplant. This TCR derives from a human donor who was the organ donor for an intestinal transplant. The chain couples TRBV5-4 to TRBJ2-1; 8 bases are a match to TRBD2. CDR3 residues: CASSLEFPGGDSFDEQFF. The CDR3 coding sequence is TGTGCCAGCAGCTTGGAATTTCCCGGGGGGGACTCCTTCGATGAGCAGTTCTTC. The full variable domain, with the rest looked up from reference TRBV5-4 and TRBJ2-1, is ETGVTQSPTHLIKTRGQQVTLRCSSQSGHNTVSWYQQALGQGPQFIFQYYREEENGRGNFPPRFSGLQFPNYSSELNVNALELDDSALYLCASSLEFPGGDSFDEQFFGPGTRLTVL.